The clone carrying this T cell receptor beta chain was found once. When replicate PCRs were run on sorted subsets, they used about 220 ng DNA, about 30,000 T cell genomes. As processed by the authors: Junction-only sequences produced by ImmunoSEQ had no quality scores, so filtering differed. Sequencing used immunoSEQ multiplex PCR; TCRdb keeps in-frame clones, though not all of them. The D gene and trimming were derived from the DNA, and the V and J assignments and clone size from that table. The data show around 600,000 clones, approximately 97% seen once. This specimen belongs to a study of shared clonotypes between healthy human individuals. Across the study: The donor group consisted of a couple of women and three men, aged 18 to 49.

V trimming: 3 bases; J trimming: 5 bases; junction bases outside the gene matches: 4. The CDR3 runs 14 residues. Germline V gives CDR1 MGHDK, CDR2 SYGVNS. Sequencing used naive CD4+ T cells sorted from blood. As to subset: CD45RA+ positively selected. The chain employs TRBV25-1 and TRBJ2-5; 9 nucleotides align to TRBD2. The clonotype comes from a woman aged 25-40 years in good health. CDR3 nucleotides: TGTGCCAGCAGTGATAGCGGGAGAGGGGAGACCCAGTACTTC. Protein product: CASSDSGRGETQYF.